One and the same sample provided the 6 T cell receptor beta chains below, sequenced in a study of cytomegalovirus exposure and HLA in healthy donors. This PCR relied on a set of 60 Vbeta primers and 13 Jbeta primers. This table comes from immunoSEQ multiplex PCR, and its TCRdb copy is limited to in-frame clones, with some not included. In the table there are about 70,000 clones, 86% of which are singletons. The sample consisted of PBMCs. The receptors here all came from a woman aged 25 to 39 in good health and CMV-seronegative.

The rearrangement uses TRBV5-1 and TRBJ2-7, with 7 bases that match TRBD1. Germline-derived CDR1 and CDR2 are SGHRS and YFSETQ. This CDR3 comprises 14 residues. V lost 4 bases, J lost 5 bases, and 9 bases stayed unmatched. The CDR3 protein is CASSNHKGGDEQYF. CDR3 nucleotide sequence: TGCGCCAGCAGCAACCATAAAGGGGGCGACGAGCAGTACTTC.

V is TRBV6-5 and J is TRBJ1-1; D gene ambiguous. The CDR3 runs 11 residues. Trimming removed 6 bases at V and 1 base at J, with 3 bases between. CDR1 and CDR2 (germline): MNHEY, SVGAGI. The CDR3 region is CASRRNTEAFF. In nucleotides, the CDR3 is TGTGCCAGCAGGAGGAACACTGAAGCTTTCTTT.

The rearrangement uses TRBV6-1 and TRBJ1-1; 7 bases are a match to TRBD1. J lost 1 base, V lost 11 bases, and 7 bases had no gene match. CDR1 MNHNS and CDR2 SASEGT come from the germline V gene. CDR3 length equals 13 residues. The CDR3 region has the DNA TGTGCCGCCGGACAGGTGGGGAACACTGAAGCTTTCTTT. Protein: CAAGQVGNTEAFF.

The chain carries TRBV5-1 and TRBJ2-3, with 8 bases fitting TRBD2. The CDR3 is 14 residues long. Germline-derived CDR1 and CDR2 are SGHRS and YFSETQ. The V segment lost 4 bases and the J segment 4 bases; nucleotides outside the gene matches: 5. The CDR3 nucleotides read TGCGCCAGCAGCGGGTCGGGAGGGTCAGATACGCAGTATTTT. Protein: CASSGSGGSDTQYF. The complete variable domain, with remaining parts taken from reference TRBV5-1 and TRBJ2-3, reads KAGVTQTPRYLIKTRGQQVTLSCSPISGHRSVSWYQQTPGQGLQFLFEYFSETQRNKGNFPGRFSGRQFSNSRSEMNVSTLELGDSALYLCASSGSGGSDTQYFGPGTRLTVL.

This chain joins TRBV27 and TRBJ2-7; 9 nucleotides match TRBD2. The CDR3 runs to 16 residues. Trimming cost V 2 bases and J 5 bases; bases outside gene matches: 10. CDR1 and CDR2 (germline): MNHEY, SMNVEV (reference sequence). The CDR3: CASSLLAAGGPNEQYF. The CDR3 DNA sequence: TGTGCCAGCAGTTTACTGGCTGCGGGAGGGCCTAACGAGCAGTACTTC.

The chain carries TRBV5-1 and TRBJ2-3; 7 bases are a match to TRBD2. The length of the CDR3 is 18 residues. CDR1 SGHRS and CDR2 YFSETQ come from the germline V gene. Trimming removed 4 bases from V and 0 bases from J; junction bases left unmatched: 14. The chain's CDR3 is CASSLTPSSGTSTDTQYF. The CDR3 region has the DNA TGCGCCAGCAGCCTTACGCCCTCTAGCGGCACAAGCACAGATACGCAGTATTTT.